The entry below describes one T cell receptor (beta chain). Its antigen remains unidentified. The entry originates in a study of vaccination effects on CD4 cells after COVID-19. About the research overall: Two doses of either BNT162b2 or mRNA-1273 were given to each participant.

After expansion with viral peptide pools in the ViraFEST assay, antigen-specific CD4+ T cells were sequenced. After less than twelve days in culture, the CD4+ T cells were isolated. None of these healthy vaccinees had been infected with SARS-CoV-2 before vaccination. At days 3 and 7, half of the medium was exchanged for IL-2 medium. General observations from the study: There was only 1 of 255 vaccine-induced clones in healthy vaccinees that cross-reacted with common cold coronaviruses. Among infection- and vaccine-induced clones, marked clonal contraction occurred late after vaccination.

The CDR3 totals 16 residues. Germline V gives CDR1 LNHNV, CDR2 YYDKDF (reference sequence). Trimming took off 0 bases at V and 5 bases at J, with 15 bases between the two ends. Repertoires were generated with immunoSEQ multiplex PCR, while TCRdb's copy carries only in-frame clones and drops some. In the table there are roughly 63,000 clones, 80% of which are singletons. This chain connects TRBV15 to TRBJ2-3; tentative D call: TRBD1 (5 bases). Sequences were derived from CD4+ T cells from PBMCs cultured with SARS-CoV-2 spike peptides, sampled before COVID-19 vaccination. The source is a human donor who received a COVID-19 vaccine. The CDR3, as DNA: TGTGCCACCAGCAGAGATCGAGCGCAGGGCGGAGATACGCAGTATTTT. Protein: CATSRDRAQGGDTQYF.